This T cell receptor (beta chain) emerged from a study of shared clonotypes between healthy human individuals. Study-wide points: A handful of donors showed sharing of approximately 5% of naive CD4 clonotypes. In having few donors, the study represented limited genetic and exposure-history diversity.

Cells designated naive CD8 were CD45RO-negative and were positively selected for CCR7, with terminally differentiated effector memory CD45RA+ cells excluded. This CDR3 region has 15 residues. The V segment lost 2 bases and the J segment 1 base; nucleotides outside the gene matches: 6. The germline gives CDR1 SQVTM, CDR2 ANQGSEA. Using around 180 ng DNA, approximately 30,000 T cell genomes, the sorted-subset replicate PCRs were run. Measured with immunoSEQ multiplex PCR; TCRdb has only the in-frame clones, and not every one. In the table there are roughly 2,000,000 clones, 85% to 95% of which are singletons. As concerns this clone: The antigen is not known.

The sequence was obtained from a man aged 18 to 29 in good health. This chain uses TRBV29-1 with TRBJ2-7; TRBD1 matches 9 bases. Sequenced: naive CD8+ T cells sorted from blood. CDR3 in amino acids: CSVENGQGRSYEQYF. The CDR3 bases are TGCAGCGTTGAAAATGGACAGGGGAGATCCTACGAGCAGTACTTC.